Listed here is a single T cell receptor (beta chain). Its target is unknown. Time point described: persistent/refractory GD, antithyroid drugs over 5 years with positive TRAb. PBMC RNA served as the TCR library source. Peripheral blood, at 8.5 to 9 milliliters, went into EDTA tubes. Arm-PCR of CDR3 regions with iRepertoire HTBI primers generated TCR beta libraries. TCRdb reanalysed the multiplex PCR reads using MiXCR and keeps one entry per CDR3 protein. The sample lists about 660,000 distinct CDR3 sequences, around 30% occurring once. The data stem from a study of regulatory T cells in long-lasting Graves disease. The CDR3 spans 13 residues. V lost 3 bases to trimming and J lost 2 bases, with 7 bases between them. The germline CDR1 and CDR2 sequences are DFQATT and SNEGSKA (reference sequence). Whole-study results and caveats: Among samples with persistent disease, TRBV28, TRBJ1-2 and TRBJ2-5 were favored. With some 2,800 shared public clonotypes, persistent patients exceeded new patients, who shared about a thousand.

V usage is TRBV20-1 and J usage is TRBJ2-2; D is perhaps TRBD2 (5 bases). This receptor was identified in a female donor with Graves disease. Sequencing was performed on peripheral blood mononuclear cells (PBMCs), taken when the disease was refractory, from a patient treated with antithyroid drugs. The DNA of the CDR3 is TGCAGTGCTAGGGACTTTAACACCGGGGAGCTGTTTTTT. Translating it yields CSARDFNTGELFF.